Listed below are T cell receptor beta chains from one sample, sequenced in a study of chronic HIV infection and antiretroviral therapy. TCRdb independently ran MiXCR on the 5' RACE reads; one entry per CDR3 protein. The table lists more than 40,000 distinct CDR3 sequences, about a fifth of them singletons. The sample consisted of peripheral blood. These receptors all stem from an adult who had HIV and had not received antiretroviral therapy, or was an uninfected healthy control (not recorded which). The CDR3 runs from the conserved cysteine through the conserved F or W. The D gene is left open where the match is weak. Some rows mark clone size as missing; the rest say once, few, many or name a class of expanded clone.

CDR3nt: TGTGCCAGCAGTGAGGGCGTTTCGGAGGAAAAACTGTTTTTT; CDR3aa: CASSEGVSEEKLFF; j_gene: TRBJ1-4; v_gene: TRBV25-1; abundance: -; d_gene: -
CDR3nt: TGCGCCAGCAGCACATGGGGAGATACGCAGTATTTT; CDR3aa: CASSTWGDTQYF; j_gene: TRBJ2-3; v_gene: TRBV4-1; abundance: many; d_gene: -
CDR3nt: TGTGCCAGCAGCCAACACCCTAGCGGGAGTACGGAGTATTTT; CDR3aa: CASSQHPSGSTEYF; j_gene: TRBJ2-3; v_gene: TRBV4-2; abundance: few; d_gene: TRBD2
CDR3nt: TGTGCCAGCAGCCAAGATGCAGAGACCCAGTACTTC; CDR3aa: CASSQDAETQYF; j_gene: TRBJ2-5; v_gene: TRBV3-1; abundance: -; d_gene: -
CDR3nt: TGTGCCAGCTCACCGGACCTAGCCAAAAACATTCAGTACTTC; CDR3aa: CASSPDLAKNIQYF; j_gene: TRBJ2-4; v_gene: TRBV18; abundance: -; d_gene: -
CDR3nt: TGTGCCAGCAGCTTGGAGGCCGCCAGGTCACCCCTCCACTTT; CDR3aa: CASSLEAARSPLHF; j_gene: TRBJ1-6; v_gene: TRBV5-4; abundance: few; d_gene: -
CDR3nt: TGTGCCAGCAGTCCCCCGGGGCCCGGGGGCGTCTACGAGCAGTACTTC; CDR3aa: CASSPPGPGGVYEQYF; j_gene: TRBJ2-7; v_gene: TRBV28; abundance: -; d_gene: -
CDR3nt: TGCAGCGTTGAAGGAGTAAGAGGTTTGAACACTGAAGCTTTCTTT; CDR3aa: CSVEGVRGLNTEAFF; j_gene: TRBJ1-1; v_gene: TRBV29-1; abundance: -; d_gene: -
CDR3nt: TGCGCCAGCAGCCTAAGGGAAGGGCGCACTGAAGCTTTCTTT; CDR3aa: CASSLREGRTEAFF; j_gene: TRBJ1-1; v_gene: TRBV5-1; abundance: -; d_gene: -
CDR3nt: TGTGCCAGCAGTAGCCCGCCGGGTGATGGCTACACCTTC; CDR3aa: CASSSPPGDGYTF; j_gene: TRBJ1-2; v_gene: TRBV12-3/TRBV12-4; abundance: -; d_gene: -
CDR3nt: TGCAGCGTGAGGGGAAGCAATCAGACCCAGCATTTT; CDR3aa: CSVRGSNQTQHF; j_gene: TRBJ1-5; v_gene: TRBV29-1; abundance: -; d_gene: -
CDR3nt: TGCGCCAGCAGCTGGGGGCGTAGAGAGGGGGACCTATTGGAGCAGTTCTTC; CDR3aa: CASSWGRREGDLLEQFF; j_gene: TRBJ2-1; v_gene: TRBV5-1; abundance: -; d_gene: -
CDR3nt: TGTGCCAGCAGTTCCGGGACAGGGAGGAAGTACTTC; CDR3aa: CASSSGTGRKYF; j_gene: TRBJ2-7; v_gene: TRBV28; abundance: few; d_gene: TRBD1
CDR3nt: TGCGCCAGCAGTGGGGCAGGTCCACCTGAGGAGCAGTACTTC; CDR3aa: CASSGAGPPEEQYF; j_gene: TRBJ2-7; v_gene: TRBV10-2; abundance: -; d_gene: -
CDR3nt: TGTGCCAGCAGTTTTACAGGGAGCAATCAGCCCCAGCATTTT; CDR3aa: CASSFTGSNQPQHF; j_gene: TRBJ1-5; v_gene: TRBV28; abundance: many; d_gene: -
CDR3nt: TGTGCCAGCAGCGTAGGATCCTCCGGCACAGATACGCAGTATTTT; CDR3aa: CASSVGSSGTDTQYF; j_gene: TRBJ2-3; v_gene: TRBV9; abundance: -; d_gene: -
CDR3nt: TGTGCCACCCAGAAGGGGACTAGCGGGACAGATACGCAGTATTTT; CDR3aa: CATQKGTSGTDTQYF; j_gene: TRBJ2-3; v_gene: TRBV25-1; abundance: -; d_gene: TRBD2
CDR3nt: TGCAGCGTGGGCCTAGCCAAAAACATTCAGTACTTC; CDR3aa: CSVGLAKNIQYF; j_gene: TRBJ2-4; v_gene: TRBV29-1; abundance: few; d_gene: -
CDR3nt: TGCAGCGCTGCTCGGGACAGGGATCCCAATGGCTACACCTTC; CDR3aa: CSAARDRDPNGYTF; j_gene: TRBJ1-2; v_gene: TRBV29-1; abundance: many; d_gene: TRBD1
CDR3nt: TGTGCCAGCAGTTTATACACATCGGGACTTACCTACGAGCAGTACTTC; CDR3aa: CASSLYTSGLTYEQYF; j_gene: TRBJ2-7; v_gene: TRBV28; abundance: few; d_gene: -
CDR3nt: TGCAGTGCTAGGAGGAAGGTGACAGGAAGTTTTTCCTACGAGCAGTACTTC; CDR3aa: CSARRKVTGSFSYEQYF; j_gene: TRBJ2-7; v_gene: TRBV20-1; abundance: -; d_gene: -
CDR3nt: TGTGCCAGCAGTCACGGACAGGGGCGCCGACCTAGCTCCTACGAGCAGTACTTC; CDR3aa: CASSHGQGRRPSSYEQYF; j_gene: TRBJ2-7; v_gene: TRBV6-2/TRBV6-3; abundance: few; d_gene: TRBD1
CDR3nt: TGTGCCAGCAGTTTGGGGGGGGCACGAGATACGCAGTATTTT; CDR3aa: CASSLGGARDTQYF; j_gene: TRBJ2-3; v_gene: TRBV28; abundance: few; d_gene: -
CDR3nt: TGTGCCAGCAGCTTAGGAGGGGGCAGCACCGGGGAGCTGTTTTTT; CDR3aa: CASSLGGGSTGELFF; j_gene: TRBJ2-2; v_gene: TRBV7-8; abundance: -; d_gene: TRBD1
CDR3nt: TGTGCCAGCAGCCCATTACTTGCAGGGTTAACAGAGACCCAGTACTTC; CDR3aa: CASSPLLAGLTETQYF; j_gene: TRBJ2-5; v_gene: TRBV7-6; abundance: -; d_gene: -
CDR3nt: TGTGCCAGCACTTCACCGGGACAGGGGGCCTACGAGCAGTACTTC; CDR3aa: CASTSPGQGAYEQYF; j_gene: TRBJ2-7; v_gene: TRBV2; abundance: few; d_gene: TRBD1
CDR3nt: TGTGCCAGCAGTTTCCTTAGAGAGGAGCAGTACTTC; CDR3aa: CASSFLREEQYF; j_gene: TRBJ2-7; v_gene: TRBV28; abundance: -; d_gene: -
CDR3nt: TGCAGCGTCGTTGGACAGGACTACACAGATACGCAGTATTTT; CDR3aa: CSVVGQDYTDTQYF; j_gene: TRBJ2-3; v_gene: TRBV29-1; abundance: -; d_gene: -
CDR3nt: TGTGCCAGCAGTTTACTAGGGGATCAGCCCCAGCATTTT; CDR3aa: CASSLLGDQPQHF; j_gene: TRBJ1-5; v_gene: TRBV28; abundance: many; d_gene: -
CDR3nt: TGTGCCAGCAGTAGGACAGGCATTAGCACAGATACGCAGTATTTT; CDR3aa: CASSRTGISTDTQYF; j_gene: TRBJ2-3; v_gene: TRBV6-5; abundance: few; d_gene: TRBD1
CDR3nt: TGTGCCAGCAGTTTAATCTACGCCGGCGTGTCAATCTCCTACGAGCAGTACTTC; CDR3aa: CASSLIYAGVSISYEQYF; j_gene: TRBJ2-7; v_gene: TRBV28; abundance: -; d_gene: -
CDR3nt: TGTGCCAGCAGTTTTTCGAGAGGACAGGGCTACGAGCAGTACTTC; CDR3aa: CASSFSRGQGYEQYF; j_gene: TRBJ2-7; v_gene: TRBV28; abundance: -; d_gene: TRBD1
CDR3nt: TGCAGCGCCTGGGAGGGGCTCGACACCGGGGAGCTGTTTTTT; CDR3aa: CSAWEGLDTGELFF; j_gene: TRBJ2-2; v_gene: TRBV29-1; abundance: few; d_gene: TRBD2
CDR3nt: TGTGCCAGCAGTTCTACAGGCCTCAATCAGCCCCAGCATTTT; CDR3aa: CASSSTGLNQPQHF; j_gene: TRBJ1-5; v_gene: TRBV28; abundance: few; d_gene: -
CDR3nt: TGTGCCAGCAGGGACCTGAAGGCGCAGGCCGGACTGGAAAAACTGTTTTTT; CDR3aa: CASRDLKAQAGLEKLFF; j_gene: TRBJ1-4; v_gene: TRBV2; abundance: -; d_gene: -
CDR3nt: TGTGCCATCTCAGGGGGCACGGGAAATTCACCCCTCCACTTT; CDR3aa: CAISGGTGNSPLHF; j_gene: TRBJ1-6; v_gene: TRBV10-3; abundance: -; d_gene: TRBD1
CDR3nt: TGCAGCGTTCTGCCCACAGATACGCAGTATTTT; CDR3aa: CSVLPTDTQYF; j_gene: TRBJ2-3; v_gene: TRBV29-1; abundance: medium-sized; d_gene: -
CDR3nt: TGTGCCAGCACCTTATACGGCACTGAAGCTTTCTTT; CDR3aa: CASTLYGTEAFF; j_gene: TRBJ1-1; v_gene: TRBV28; abundance: -; d_gene: -
CDR3nt: TGTGCCAGCACAGGGGCAACAGGGGAATACTATGGCTACACCTTC; CDR3aa: CASTGATGEYYGYTF; j_gene: TRBJ1-2; v_gene: TRBV7-9; abundance: -; d_gene: TRBD1
CDR3nt: TGTGCCAGCAGCTTAGGAGCAGGGGCGGGTGAAAAACTGTTTTTT; CDR3aa: CASSLGAGAGEKLFF; j_gene: TRBJ1-4; v_gene: TRBV11-2; abundance: many; d_gene: -
CDR3nt: TGTGCCAGCAGCTTAGGGACTACCAGCACAGATACGCAGTATTTT; CDR3aa: CASSLGTTSTDTQYF; j_gene: TRBJ2-3; v_gene: TRBV7-9; abundance: -; d_gene: -
CDR3nt: TGCAGCGTTATAGGGGGGAAGGAGGCAACAGATACGCAGTATTTT; CDR3aa: CSVIGGKEATDTQYF; j_gene: TRBJ2-3; v_gene: TRBV29-1; abundance: -; d_gene: -
CDR3nt: TGCAGCGTCGCACCTACAGGGGCCGAAGCTTTCTTT; CDR3aa: CSVAPTGAEAFF; j_gene: TRBJ1-1; v_gene: TRBV29-1; abundance: few; d_gene: TRBD1
CDR3nt: TGTGCCAGCAGTTTTACGAAGAAGGACGAGCAGTACTTC; CDR3aa: CASSFTKKDEQYF; j_gene: TRBJ2-7; v_gene: TRBV28; abundance: -; d_gene: -
CDR3nt: TGTGCCAGCAGAAGGAACTATGGCTACACCTTC; CDR3aa: CASRRNYGYTF; j_gene: TRBJ1-2; v_gene: TRBV6-5; abundance: many; d_gene: -
CDR3nt: TGTGCCATCAGTGCGGGGGGCGAGCCCGCTACGCAGTATTTT; CDR3aa: CAISAGGEPATQYF; j_gene: TRBJ2-3; v_gene: TRBV10-3; abundance: many; d_gene: -
CDR3nt: TGTGCCAGCAGAAAACACCACAACACTGAAGCTTTCTTT; CDR3aa: CASRKHHNTEAFF; j_gene: TRBJ1-1; v_gene: TRBV3-1; abundance: -; d_gene: -
CDR3nt: TGTGCCAGCAGTTTATCTACCTACTACGAGCAGTACTTC; CDR3aa: CASSLSTYYEQYF; j_gene: TRBJ2-7; v_gene: TRBV27; abundance: -; d_gene: -
CDR3nt: TGTGCCAGCAGCGTAGGCGCGGGAGTAGCCTACGAGCAGTACTTC; CDR3aa: CASSVGAGVAYEQYF; j_gene: TRBJ2-7; v_gene: TRBV9; abundance: -; d_gene: TRBD2
CDR3nt: TGTGCCAGCAGCTTAAGGACGGCAAATGAGCAGTTCTTC; CDR3aa: CASSLRTANEQFF; j_gene: TRBJ2-1; v_gene: TRBV11-3; abundance: many; d_gene: -
CDR3nt: TGCAGTGCCGATCCCCTAGCGGCCACCACAGATACGCAGTATTTT; CDR3aa: CSADPLAATTDTQYF; j_gene: TRBJ2-3; v_gene: TRBV20-1; abundance: -; d_gene: TRBD2